This T cell receptor (beta chain) is from a study of CD8 T cells in Susac syndrome. This clonotype showed up just once. From germline, CDR1 is LGHNA and CDR2 YSLEER. Trimming removed 0 bases from V and 5 bases from J; junction bases left unmatched: 4. The CDR3 consists of 15 residues. With random hexamers, reverse transcription was performed on roughly 0.45 to 1 ug of RNA. A single record per CDR3 protein comes from TCRdb applying MiXCR to the immunoSEQ multiplex PCR reads. This table has some 70,000 distinct CDR3 sequences, 94% appearing once. The receptor was derived from a human donor with multiple sclerosis. The specimen sequenced was CD8+ T cells from PBMCs. The chain employs TRBV4-3 and TRBJ2-1; 7 nucleotides line up with TRBD2. CDR3 in DNA: TGCGCCAGCAGCCAAGATGCTCGGGGGGACAATGAGCAGTTCTTC. Amino acid sequence: CASSQDARGDNEQFF.